The T cell receptor (beta chain) described here comes from a study of cytomegalovirus exposure and HLA in healthy donors. On the study more broadly: Early released data had about 80 million unique TCRs, all coming from HLA-typed donors. Findings and caveats of the study: The authors listed approximately 150 TCR beta chains as cytomegalovirus-associated. In a later analysis, DRB1 alleles had the most associated TCRs; HLA-C alleles the fewest. Some public TCRs appeared in many individuals, while most sequences were rare.

PCR used 60 Vbeta primers and 13 Jbeta primers. Libraries were prepared by immunoSEQ multiplex PCR; TCRdb keeps only in-frame clonotypes and omits some of them. The sample yields about 210,000 clones, of which the top ten take up roughly 0.89%. V dropped 5 bases and J dropped 5; count of bases not matched to a gene: 5. The CDR3 covers 13 residues. CDR1 SNHLY and CDR2 FYNNEI come from the germline V gene. Note on this clone: Its antigen is unknown.

This chain connects TRBV2 to TRBJ2-5; 7 nucleotides line up with TRBD2. The sequence was obtained from a woman aged 30 to 39 in good health and CMV-seropositive. What was sequenced was PBMCs. The CDR3 sequence is CASSSGGRETQYF. In nucleotides, the CDR3 is TGTGCCAGCAGTTCGGGGGGTCGGGAGACCCAGTACTTC.